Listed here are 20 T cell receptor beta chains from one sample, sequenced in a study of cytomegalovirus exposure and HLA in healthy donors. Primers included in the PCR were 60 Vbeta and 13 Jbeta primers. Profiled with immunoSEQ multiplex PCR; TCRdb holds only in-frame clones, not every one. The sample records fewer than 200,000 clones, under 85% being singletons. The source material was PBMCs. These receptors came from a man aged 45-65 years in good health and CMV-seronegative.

This chain's CDR3 is CASSPPPGTTYYEQYF. DNA for the CDR3: TGTGCCAGCAGCCCGCCGCCCGGGACTACCTACTACGAGCAGTACTTC. The rearrangement uses TRBV14 and TRBJ2-7, with TRBD2 identical over 7 bases. After removal of 4 bases from V and 3 bases from J, the junction contained 12 bases not matched to a gene. This CDR3 region has 16 residues. The germline gives CDR1 SGHDN, CDR2 FVKESK.

CDR3 nucleotide sequence: TGTGCCAGCAGCTCAAGACGGGTATACCGGGACTTCGAGCAGTTCTTC. It yields the protein CASSSRRVYRDFEQFF. The gene calls are TRBV7-2 and TRBJ2-1, with D perhaps matching TRBD2 (6 bases). The CDR3 is made up of 16 amino acids. Trimming stripped 4 bases from V and 10 bases from J, with 23 bases between. Germline lookup yields CDR1 SGHTA and CDR2 FQGNSA.

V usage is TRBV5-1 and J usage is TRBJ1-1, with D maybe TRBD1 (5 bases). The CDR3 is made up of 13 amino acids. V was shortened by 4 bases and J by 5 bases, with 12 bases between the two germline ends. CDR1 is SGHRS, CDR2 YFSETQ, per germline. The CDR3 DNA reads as TGCGCCAGCAGCCAGGGTGAAGGGACTGAAGCTTTCTTT. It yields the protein CASSQGEGTEAFF. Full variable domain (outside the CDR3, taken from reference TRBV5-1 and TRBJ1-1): KAGVTQTPRYLIKTRGQQVTLSCSPISGHRSVSWYQQTPGQGLQFLFEYFSETQRNKGNFPGRFSGRQFSNSRSEMNVSTLELGDSALYLCASSQGEGTEAFFGQGTRLTVV.

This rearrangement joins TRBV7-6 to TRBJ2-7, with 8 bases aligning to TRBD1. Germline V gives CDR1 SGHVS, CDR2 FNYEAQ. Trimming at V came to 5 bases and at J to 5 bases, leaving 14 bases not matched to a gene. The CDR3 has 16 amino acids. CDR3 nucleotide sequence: TGTGCCAGCAGCCCGCGACAGGGGTTACTCGCTCACGAGCAGTACTTC. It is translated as CASSPRQGLLAHEQYF.

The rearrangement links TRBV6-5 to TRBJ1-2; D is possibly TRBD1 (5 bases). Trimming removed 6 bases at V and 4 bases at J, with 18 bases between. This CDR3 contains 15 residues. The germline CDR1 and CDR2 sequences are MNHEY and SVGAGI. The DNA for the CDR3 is TGTGCCAGCAGCTCCCCCTCCGGGGGTGTCTATGGCTACACCTTC. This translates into CASSSPSGGVYGYTF.

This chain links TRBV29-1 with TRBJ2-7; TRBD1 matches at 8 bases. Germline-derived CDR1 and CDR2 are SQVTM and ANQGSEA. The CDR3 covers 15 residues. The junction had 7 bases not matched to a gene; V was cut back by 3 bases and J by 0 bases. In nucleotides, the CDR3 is TGCAGCGTTGAGAAGGACAGGGAACCCTCCTACGAGCAGTACTTC. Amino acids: CSVEKDREPSYEQYF.

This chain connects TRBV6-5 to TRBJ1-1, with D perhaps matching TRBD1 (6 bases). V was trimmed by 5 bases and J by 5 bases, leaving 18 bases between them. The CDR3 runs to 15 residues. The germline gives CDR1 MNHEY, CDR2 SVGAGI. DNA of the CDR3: TGTGCCAGCAGTCCCACGGGGGGGCAGGAAACTGAAGCTTTCTTT. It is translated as CASSPTGGQETEAFF.

The CDR3 DNA is TGTGCCAGCAGCGTAGTGTCTAGCGGGAGGGGGAATGAGCAGTTCTTC. This gives the protein CASSVVSSGRGNEQFF. This sequence joins TRBV9 and TRBJ2-1; TRBD2 aligns across 12 bases. The trim removed 0 bases at V and 7 bases at J, leaving 5 bases unmatched. The CDR3 covers 16 residues. Germline CDR1 reads SGDLS; CDR2 reads YYNGEE.

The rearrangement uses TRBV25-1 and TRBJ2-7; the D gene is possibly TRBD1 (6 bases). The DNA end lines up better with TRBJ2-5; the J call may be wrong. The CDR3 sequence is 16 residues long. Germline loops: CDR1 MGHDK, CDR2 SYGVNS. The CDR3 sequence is CASSEFLARGAETQYF. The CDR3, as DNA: TGTGCCAGCAGTGAATTTCTCGCCAGGGGCGCGGAGACCCAGTACTTC.

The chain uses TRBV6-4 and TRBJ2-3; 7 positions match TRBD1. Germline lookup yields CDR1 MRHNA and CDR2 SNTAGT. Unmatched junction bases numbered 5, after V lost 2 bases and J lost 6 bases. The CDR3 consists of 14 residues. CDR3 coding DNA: TGTGCCAGCAGTGACGAGGGGGCCTGGGATACGCAGTATTTT. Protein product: CASSDEGAWDTQYF.

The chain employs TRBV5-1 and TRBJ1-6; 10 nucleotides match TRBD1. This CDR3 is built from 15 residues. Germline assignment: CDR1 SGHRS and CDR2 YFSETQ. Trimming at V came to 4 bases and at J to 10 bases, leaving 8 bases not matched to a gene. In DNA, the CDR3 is TGCGCCAGCAGCCCGGGACAGGGGCAAAGATCACCCCTCCACTTT. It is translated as CASSPGQGQRSPLHF.

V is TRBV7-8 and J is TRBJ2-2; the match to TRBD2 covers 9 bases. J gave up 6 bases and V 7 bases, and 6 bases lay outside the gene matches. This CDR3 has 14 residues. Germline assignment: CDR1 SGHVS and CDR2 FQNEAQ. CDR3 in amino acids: CASKGTSFAGELFF. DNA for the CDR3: TGTGCCAGCAAGGGGACTAGCTTTGCCGGGGAGCTGTTTTTT. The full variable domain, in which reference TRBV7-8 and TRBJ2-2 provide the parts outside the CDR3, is GAGVSQSPRYKVAKRGQDVALRCDPISGHVSLFWYQQALGQGPEFLTYFQNEAQLDKSGLPSDRFFAERPEGSVSTLKIQRTQQEDSAVYLCASKGTSFAGELFFGEGSRLTVL.

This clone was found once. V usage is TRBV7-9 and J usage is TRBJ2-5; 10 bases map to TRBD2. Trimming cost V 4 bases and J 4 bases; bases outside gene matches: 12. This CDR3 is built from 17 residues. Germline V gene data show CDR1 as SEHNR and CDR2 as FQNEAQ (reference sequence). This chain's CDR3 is CASSSASGGDLAETQYF. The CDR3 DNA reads TGTGCCAGCAGCTCCGCTAGCGGGGGAGATTTGGCAGAGACCCAGTACTTC.

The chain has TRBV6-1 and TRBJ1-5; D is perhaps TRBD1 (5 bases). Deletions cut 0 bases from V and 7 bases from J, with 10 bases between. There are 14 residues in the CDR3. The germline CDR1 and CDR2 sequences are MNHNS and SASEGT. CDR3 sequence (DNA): TGTGCCAGCAGTGAAGCAGGGGCCGAACAGCCCCAGCATTTT. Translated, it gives CASSEAGAEQPQHF.

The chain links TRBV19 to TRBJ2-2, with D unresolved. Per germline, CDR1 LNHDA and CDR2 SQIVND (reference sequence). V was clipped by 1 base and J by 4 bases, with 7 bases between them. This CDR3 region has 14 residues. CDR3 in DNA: TGTGCCAGTAGTATAGGGCGGTTCACCGGGGAGCTGTTTTTT. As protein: CASSIGRFTGELFF.

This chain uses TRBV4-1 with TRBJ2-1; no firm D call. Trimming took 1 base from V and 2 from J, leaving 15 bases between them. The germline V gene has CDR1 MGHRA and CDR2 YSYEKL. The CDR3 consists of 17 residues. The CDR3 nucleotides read TGCGCCAGCAGCCAAGTGGAGTTCTCGCACACCTACAATGAGCAGTTCTTC. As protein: CASSQVEFSHTYNEQFF.

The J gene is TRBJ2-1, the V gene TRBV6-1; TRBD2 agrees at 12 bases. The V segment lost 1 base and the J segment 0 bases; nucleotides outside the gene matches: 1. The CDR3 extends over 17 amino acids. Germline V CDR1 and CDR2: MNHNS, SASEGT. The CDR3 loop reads CASSEGLAGVSYNEQFF. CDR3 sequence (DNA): TGTGCCAGCAGTGAAGGACTAGCGGGAGTCTCCTACAATGAGCAGTTCTTC.

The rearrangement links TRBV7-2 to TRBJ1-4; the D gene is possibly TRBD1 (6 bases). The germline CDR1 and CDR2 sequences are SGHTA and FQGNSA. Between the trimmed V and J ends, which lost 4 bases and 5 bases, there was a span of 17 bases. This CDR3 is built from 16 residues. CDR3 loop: CASSWGPGQLNEKLFF. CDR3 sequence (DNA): TGTGCCAGCAGCTGGGGGCCAGGACAGCTAAATGAAAAACTGTTTTTT.

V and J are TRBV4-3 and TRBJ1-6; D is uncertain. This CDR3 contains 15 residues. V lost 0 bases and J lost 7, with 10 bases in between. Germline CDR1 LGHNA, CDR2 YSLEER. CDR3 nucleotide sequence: TGCGCCAGCAGCCAAGACTTAACTAACAATTCACCCCTCCACTTT. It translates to CASSQDLTNNSPLHF.

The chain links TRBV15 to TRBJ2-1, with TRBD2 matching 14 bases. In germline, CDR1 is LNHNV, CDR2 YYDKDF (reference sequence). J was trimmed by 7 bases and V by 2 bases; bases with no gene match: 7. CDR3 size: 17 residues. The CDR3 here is CATSRSRTSGRRNEQFF. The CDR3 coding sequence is TGTGCCACCAGCAGATCTCGGACTAGCGGGAGGAGAAATGAGCAGTTCTTC.